This T cell receptor beta chain was documented in a study of blood T cell dynamics during melanoma immunotherapy. A fixed DNA input of 300 to 350 ng was used per bulk PBMC sample. The protocol was immunoSEQ multiplex PCR, while the TCRdb copy is restricted to in-frame clones and leaves out a portion. The sample carries roughly 10,000 clones, more than 70% recorded once. CDR3 length: 15 residues. Looked up from germline, CDR1 is SGHTA and CDR2 is FQGTGA. Trimming removed 2 bases from V and 4 bases from J; junction bases left unmatched: 4. As for time point: week 3, after first cycle of checkpoint inhibitor.

The material was blood, obtained from a patient treated with checkpoint blockade. The receptor's source is a human donor with melanoma. The chain uses TRBV7-3 and TRBJ2-1, with 8 bases aligning to TRBD2. The CDR3 sequence is CASSLAGGAYNEQFF. The CDR3 coding sequence is TGTGCCAGCAGCTTAGCCGGGGGGGCGTACAATGAGCAGTTCTTC. The full variable domain, its missing parts supplied by reference TRBV7-3 and TRBJ2-1, is GAGVSQTPSNKVTEKGKYVELRCDPISGHTALYWYRQSLGQGPEFLIYFQGTGAADDSGLPNDRFFAVRPEGSVSTLKIQRTERGDSAVYLCASSLAGGAYNEQFFGPGTRLTVL.